This T cell receptor beta chain was sequenced for a study of cytomegalovirus exposure and HLA in healthy donors. In the PCR, 60 Vbeta and 13 Jbeta primers were used. This table comes from immunoSEQ multiplex PCR, and its TCRdb copy is limited to in-frame clones, with some not included. This repertoire shows fewer than 120,000 clones, roughly 80% found once; its top ten account for 1.3%. Trimming at V came to 2 bases and at J to 10 bases, leaving 6 bases not matched to a gene. CDR3 length equals 13 residues. Germline V lookup: CDR1 SGHAT, CDR2 FQDESV (reference sequence). The chain uses TRBV11-1 and TRBJ1-1, with 8 bases aligning to TRBD1. This TCR derives from a woman between 25 and 40 years old in good health and CMV-seronegative. The sequenced sample consisted of PBMCs. Here the CDR3 reads CASSLWEQGGAFF. For the CDR3, the DNA is TGTGCCAGCAGCTTATGGGAACAGGGGGGAGCTTTCTTT.